This TCR beta chain was sequenced in a study of cytomegalovirus exposure and HLA in healthy donors. Study in general: Genotyping showed roughly 83% of roughly 400 donors falling in the Caucasian-associated ancestry cluster. Whole-study findings and limits: When presence/absence was analysed, sequencing depth was taken to be roughly uniform across donors. In a later analysis, HLA-associated beta chains showed higher expansion and lower generation probabilities than comparable chains. Cytomegalovirus-associated TCR beta chains were listed, numbering roughly 150.

Vbeta (60) and Jbeta (13) primers were used in the PCR. Here immunoSEQ multiplex PCR was the method, and the copy in TCRdb shows in-frame clones only, minus some. The sample records more than 85,000 clones, over 9.5% being singletons. About this clone: Its antigen is as yet unknown.

J gave up 5 bases and V 6 bases, and 9 bases lay outside the gene matches. Per the germline V gene, CDR1 is KGHSH and CDR2 is LQKENI. This CDR3 has 15 amino acids. The rearrangement links TRBV18 to TRBJ2-1, with 8 bases fitting TRBD2. The sequenced material came from PBMCs. This receptor was obtained from a man in his forties or fifties in good health and CMV-seropositive. The CDR3 is CASSTSGSLNNEQFF. CDR3 DNA: TGTGCCAGCTCCACCAGCGGGAGCCTGAACAATGAGCAGTTCTTC.